In this sample, the clone carrying this T cell receptor beta chain turned up once. Its antigen is still unknown. Profiled with immunoSEQ multiplex PCR; TCRdb holds only in-frame clones, not every one. This table has about 120,000 clones, approximately 90% appearing once. The data were obtained in a study of cytomegalovirus exposure and HLA in healthy donors. Points from the study as a whole: The authors enumerated some 170 TCR beta chains as linked to cytomegalovirus. First-cohort TCR clusters tended to co-occur in the 120 or so validation repertoires, a later analysis found. Both high specificity and high sensitivity reportedly marked the classifier's diagnosis of cytomegalovirus status.

What was sequenced was PBMCs. The TCR originated in a woman aged 18-29 years in good health and CMV-seronegative.

This chain's CDR3 is CASSPPDGVGGYTF. CDR3 bases: TGTGCCAGCAGTCCCCCAGACGGGGTAGGCGGCTACACCTTC. J is TRBJ1-2 and V is TRBV6-5; D unresolved. V lost 5 bases, J lost 8 bases, and 18 bases lay in between. The length of the CDR3 is 14 residues. The germline V gene has CDR1 MNHEY and CDR2 SVGAGI.